This paragraph reports one T cell receptor (beta chain). This clonotype was seen ten or more times. No cognate antigen has been identified for it. It has no much larger one-base neighbor in the sample; base qualities were not kept. This sample is drawn from a study of Graves' ophthalmopathy and Graves' hyperthyroidism (dated by TCRdb to the late 2010s). Context from the whole study: Peripheral blood samples were taken at the time of initial diagnosis, before any treatment was given. To explore V-J signatures distinguishing ophthalmopathy from hyperthyroidism, a discovery set of 100 patients (around 42 ophthalmopathy, roughly 60 stable hyperthyroidism) was enrolled. Once sampling was done, hyperthyroidism patients were given methimazole at a starting dose of 30 mg daily, while ophthalmopathy patients were given high-dose intravenous methylprednisolone. T-cell repertoires of thyroid tissue and blood were compared in over 5 hyperthyroidism patients. An independent validation cohort was composed of approximately 18 hyperthyroidism patients and around 16 patients who later progressed from hyperthyroidism to ophthalmopathy. To tell Graves' ophthalmopathy apart from Graves' hyperthyroidism, and to predict which patients would progress to ophthalmopathy, the study relied on TCR beta repertoire signatures. In total, 135 blood samples were TCR-sequenced: some 40 ophthalmopathy, some 72 hyperthyroidism and some 17 hyperthyroidism-to-ophthalmopathy patients. The 75 to 100 discovery patients were randomly split 7:3 into training and test sets. What the work shows at the level of the full study, not this receptor alone: In validation, the model predicted ophthalmopathy progression with over 60% sensitivity and approximately 72% specificity; approximately 12 predicted patients were CT-confirmed with GO in a median of approximately 6.5 months. No statistical method was used to set the sample size in advance, and the investigators knew which group each participant was assigned to. The 13-signature model separated ophthalmopathy from stable hyperthyroidism with approximately 90% sensitivity and less than 83% specificity in cross-validation, and 80%/75% in the test set. Most of the expanded thyroid clonotypes with a frequency above 0.001 were also detected in blood, and it was suggested that the thyroid immune response may be reflected by blood repertoires.

Hyperthyroidism was considered stable if no progression to ophthalmopathy occurred within 18 months of follow-up. The hyperthyroidism patients were 18 to 65 years old and newly diagnosed, with a disease duration of less than 2 months. Patients with other autoimmune diseases, uncontrolled infections, pregnancy or lactation were excluded. Diagnosis was based on clinical symptoms, serum thyroxine, TRAb, thyroid ultrasound and orbital computed tomography. Ficoll-Paque density gradient centrifugation was used to isolate PBMCs from about 10 ml of fresh peripheral blood. Trizol reagent was used to extract the total RNA, and its quality was then checked on an Agilent 2100 Bioanalyzer. For repertoire sequencing, the TCR beta CDR3 regions were amplified from RNA transcripts. The first round of RT-PCR was done with HTBI primers and the Qiagen OneStep RT-PCR kit, and was followed by a second round of multiplex PCR, then size selection and purification. Libraries were sequenced on an Illumina HiSeq2000 using paired-end 100 bp reads. Per the authors' processing: SOAPnuke was used to process the reads, throwing out any read that had adapters, had uncalled bases, had a mean Phred below 15, or lacked an exact constant-primer or identifier match. COPE v1.2.5 was used to merge high-quality paired reads. Clonotypes were defined as unique nucleotide sequences and were aligned to IMGT TRB V, D and J references using MiTCR v1.1. The analysis was limited to V-J combinations with a frequency above 0.0001, which together covered approximately 99% of repertoires. For each V-J combination, a TCR clonal expansion and chaos score was defined as the ratio of F50 clonal expansion to chaos observed in the TCRdist matrix. Welch's t-statistics and random forest were used to narrow the features down to approximately twelve V-J combinations, which were then fed into a naive Bayes classifier. Thyroid-blood repertoire similarity was quantified with the Morisita-Horn index. Through fastp at Q25 and MiXCR, TCRdb rebuilt clones from the public reads, retaining in-frame beta chains. Entries that share a CDR3 protein sequence are merged under the most common genes and DNA. The V and J calls follow TCRdb's processing rather than the paper's. This sample is represented by fewer than 650,000 distinct CDR3 sequences; 20% to 25% of them were singletons. Approximately 7.7% of the sample is taken by the ten largest.

CDR1 and CDR2 are drawn from the germline V gene: MDHEN, SYDVKM. Inclusive of the bounding cysteine and phenylalanine, the CDR3 is 14 residues long. Only the CDR3 part of the read is kept: 42 bases, read in frame from the first base. Relative to germline, V is missing 4 bases and J is missing 4 bases, with 6 bases of the junction outside any gene match. Sequences were obtained from peripheral blood. Rearrangement joined TRBV28 to TRBJ1-2; the central 7 bases match TRBD1. The TCR comes from a woman under 30 with stable Graves' hyperthyroidism. Some clones in this sample may be carry-over from other donors' samples. Donor details come from another sample of the same person, matched by shared clones. The CDR3 corresponds to CASSSGQAFYGYTF. The DNA sequence follows: TGTGCCAGCAGTTCCGGACAGGCTTTCTATGGCTACACCTTC.